The 9 T cell receptor beta chains presented below share a single source sample, sequenced in a study of shared clonotypes between healthy human individuals. Using immunoSEQ multiplex PCR, the repertoire was profiled, and TCRdb retains in-frame clones only, with some absent. The sample has about 670,000 clones, approximately 75% seen once. Sample: memory CD4+ T cells sorted from blood. This sample's subset: CD45RA-negative fraction. These receptors all come from a young woman in good health.

The chain couples TRBV19 to TRBJ1-3, with unresolved D. Germline lookup yields CDR1 LNHDA and CDR2 SQIVND (reference sequence). The CDR3 is 14 residues long. Trimming removed 3 bases from V and 0 bases from J, with 6 bases in between. CDR3 residues: CASSMRSSGNTIYF. As DNA, the CDR3 is TGTGCCAGTAGTATGAGGTCCTCTGGAAACACCATATATTTT.

This clone was found once. The chain recombines TRBV27 with TRBJ2-2; a weak D match, TRBD2 (6 bases). Trimming removed 3 bases at V and 3 bases at J, with 17 bases between. CDR3 size: 17 residues. Per the germline V gene, CDR1 is MNHEY and CDR2 is SMNVEV (reference sequence). The CDR3 loop reads CASSFRPRDPDTGELFF. DNA of the CDR3: TGTGCCAGCAGTTTCCGCCCGCGGGACCCCGACACCGGGGAGCTGTTTTTT.

The rearrangement joins TRBV2 to TRBJ1-1, with 8 nucleotides matching TRBD1. The CDR3 runs 15 residues. With 3 bases clipped from V and 4 bases from J, the junction kept 7 bases outside the gene matches. Germline assignment: CDR1 SNHLY and CDR2 FYNNEI. The CDR3 coding sequence is TGTGCCAGCAGTGAGAACAGGGGGTTGAGCACTGAAGCTTTCTTT. Translating it yields CASSENRGLSTEAFF.

The V call is TRBV19, the J call TRBJ2-1; TRBD2 is a possible D gene (6 bases). The CDR3 sequence is 14 residues long. Trimming cost V 7 bases and J 3 bases, with 13 bases left between them. Germline CDR1 and CDR2: LNHDA and SQIVND (reference sequence). CDR3 DNA sequence: TGTGCCAGTAAAGAGGGAGGCAACTACAATGAGCAGTTCTTC. Translated, it gives CASKEGGNYNEQFF.

In regard to this clone: This may stem from a read error, because a much larger clone lies one nucleotide away. This sample also contains other DNA sequences that code for the same CDR3. The rearrangement joins TRBV7-2 to TRBJ1-1; 7 nucleotides match TRBD1. The CDR3 covers 13 residues. J gave up 3 bases and V 3 bases, and 1 base lay outside the gene matches. Per the germline V gene, CDR1 is SGHTA and CDR2 is FQGNSA. The CDR3 is CASSFQGDTEAFF. DNA of the CDR3: TGTGCCAGCAGCTTTCAGGGGGACACTGAAGCTTTCTTT.

This clone has only a few counts. The V call is TRBV5-1, the J call TRBJ2-1, with a weak D call TRBD1 (5 bases). The CDR3 has 14 amino acids. Germline lookup yields CDR1 SGHRS and CDR2 YFSETQ. Between the trimmed V and J ends, which lost 2 bases and 6 bases, there was a span of 12 bases. CDR3 in DNA: TGCGCCAGCAGCTTTCGGTCAGGGCGCAATGAGCAGTTCTTC. Protein: CASSFRSGRNEQFF.

The chain recombines TRBV29-1 with TRBJ2-1; a possible D gene is TRBD2 (6 bases). This CDR3 region has 13 residues. Germline lookup yields CDR1 SQVTM and CDR2 ANQGSEA. V lost 6 bases to trimming and J lost 1 base, with 10 bases between them. The DNA of the CDR3 is TGCAGCGTAAAAGGGACTTCCTACAATGAGCAGTTCTTC. Its protein product is CSVKGTSYNEQFF.

This clone was detected once. Here the CDR3 reads CASSQARGGARYEQYF. The DNA for the CDR3 is TGTGCCAGCAGCCAAGCTCGCGGCGGGGCAAGGTACGAGCAGTACTTC. This chain links TRBV4-2 with TRBJ2-7; D perhaps matches TRBD2 (6 bases). The CDR3 totals 16 residues. Germline V gene sequence: CDR1 LGHNA, CDR2 YNFKEQ. The V end lost 1 base, the J end lost 4 bases, and 17 bases lay between the germline ends.

The gene calls are TRBV7-9 and TRBJ2-7; D gene unclear. V dropped 8 bases and J dropped 6 bases, with 17 bases sitting between them. Germline V gives CDR1 SEHNR, CDR2 FQNEAQ (reference sequence). This CDR3 is built from 13 residues. CDR3 sequence: CASGKTGNGEQYF. CDR3 sequence (DNA): TGTGCCAGCGGCAAGACTGGAAACGGCGAGCAGTACTTC.